A selection of T cell receptor beta chains follows, all from one sample in a study of shared clonotypes between healthy human individuals. Clones were read by immunoSEQ multiplex PCR, and TCRdb kept only the in-frame ones, dropping some. This sample has some 1,900,000 clones, with about 95% found just once. Sample: naive CD8+ T cells sorted from blood. These receptors were obtained from a man aged 18 to 30 in good health. The CDR3 runs from the conserved cysteine through the conserved F or W. Each record gives: V gene, J gene, D gene, clone size, CDR3 DNA, CDR3 protein. The D gene is left open where the match is weak. Expanded clones are given a class, and other clones once, few, many or no size at all.

>TRBV7-3|TRBJ2-7|TRBD2|.
TGTGCCAGCAGCTTTAGCGGGGGGCCCCTCTCCTACGAGCAGTACTTC
CASSFSGGPLSYEQYF
>TRBV4-3|TRBJ2-7|.|.
TGCGCCAGCAGCCAAGATCACTTTATAGCGGATTCTACCTACGAGCAGTACTTC
CASSQDHFIADSTYEQYF
>TRBV9|TRBJ1-2|.|.
TGTGCCAGCAGCGTAGTGGGAGGGGTTGGCTATGGCTACACCTTC
CASSVVGGVGYGYTF
>TRBV9|TRBJ1-1|.|.
TGTGCCAGCAGCGGAGGGCGGGCAGGAACGAACAGTTTTACTGAAGCTTTCTTT
CASSGGRAGTNSFTEAFF
>TRBV7-2|TRBJ1-5|.|.
TGTGCCAGCAGCTTAGCTCTAAGCAATCAGCCCCAGCATTTT
CASSLALSNQPQHF
>TRBV10-3|TRBJ2-7|TRBD1|.
TGTGCCATCAGAGAGGACGGGACAGGGAACTACGAGCAGTACTTC
CAIREDGTGNYEQYF
>TRBV4-3|TRBJ2-7|.|.
TGCGCCAGCAGCCGCAGGGATAAAGGCTACGAGCAGTACTTC
CASSRRDKGYEQYF
>TRBV27|TRBJ2-2|TRBD2|.
TGTGCCAGCAGTTTACTCTTGACTAGCGGGGGACCGAACACCGGGGAGCTGTTTTTT
CASSLLLTSGGPNTGELFF
>TRBV6-6|TRBJ1-6|.|.
TGTGCCAGCAGCCTAGTCGAGCTTAATTCACCCCTCCACTTT
CASSLVELNSPLHF
>TRBV9|TRBJ2-5|TRBD2|once
TGTGCCAGCAGCGCCCTGGGAGGGCCCCCACTTCAAGAGACCCAGTACTTC
CASSALGGPPLQETQYF